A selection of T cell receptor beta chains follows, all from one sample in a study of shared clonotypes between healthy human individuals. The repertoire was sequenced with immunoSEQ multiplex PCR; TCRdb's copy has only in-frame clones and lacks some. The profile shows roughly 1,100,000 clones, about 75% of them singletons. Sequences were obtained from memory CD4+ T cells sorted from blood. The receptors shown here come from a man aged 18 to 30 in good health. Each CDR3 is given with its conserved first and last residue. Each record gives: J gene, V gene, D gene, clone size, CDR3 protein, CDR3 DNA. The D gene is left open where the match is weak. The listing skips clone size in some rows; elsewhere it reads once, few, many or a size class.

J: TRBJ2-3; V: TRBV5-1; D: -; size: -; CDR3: CASSDADTQYF; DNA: TGCGCCAGCTCCGACGCAGATACGCAGTATTTT
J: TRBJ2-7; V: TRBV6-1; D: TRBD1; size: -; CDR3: CASSAYTGGGYEQYF; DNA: TGTGCCAGCAGTGCCTACACAGGGGGCGGATACGAGCAGTACTTC
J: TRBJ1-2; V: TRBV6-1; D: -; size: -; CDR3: CASSYGGDYTF; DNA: TGTGCCAGCAGTTACGGTGGCGACTACACCTTC
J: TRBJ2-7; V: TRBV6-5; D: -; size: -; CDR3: CASRRGRSSYEQYF; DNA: TGTGCCAGCAGGAGGGGGAGGAGCTCCTACGAGCAGTACTTC
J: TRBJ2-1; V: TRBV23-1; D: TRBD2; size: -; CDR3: CASSRYVRREVHLDEQFF; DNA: TGCGCCAGCAGTCGGTACGTCAGGCGGGAGGTTCATCTTGATGAGCAGTTCTTC
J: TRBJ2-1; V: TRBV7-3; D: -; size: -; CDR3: CASSSTDNEQFF; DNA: TGTGCCAGCAGCTCGACCGATAATGAGCAGTTCTTC
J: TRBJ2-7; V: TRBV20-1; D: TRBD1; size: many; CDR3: CSARTGAEQYF; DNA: TGCAGTGCTAGAACAGGGGCCGAGCAGTACTTC
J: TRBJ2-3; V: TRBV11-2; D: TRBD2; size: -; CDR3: CASSSGTSGTDTQYF; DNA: TGTGCCAGCAGCTCCGGGACTAGCGGCACAGATACGCAGTATTTT
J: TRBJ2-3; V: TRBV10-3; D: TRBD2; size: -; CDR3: CAISMTSGSADTQYF; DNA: TGTGCCATCAGTATGACTAGCGGGAGTGCAGATACGCAGTATTTT
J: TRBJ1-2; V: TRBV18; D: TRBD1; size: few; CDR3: CASSPGQGNYGYTF; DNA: TGTGCCAGCTCACCGGGACAGGGTAACTATGGCTACACCTTC
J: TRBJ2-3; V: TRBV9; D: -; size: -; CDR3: CASSPDGGGAADTQYF; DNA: TGTGCCAGCAGCCCCGATGGTGGGGGGGCCGCAGATACGCAGTATTTT
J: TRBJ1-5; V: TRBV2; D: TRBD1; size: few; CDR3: CASSEDRGQTQHF; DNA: TGTGCCAGCAGCGAGGACAGGGGGCAGACCCAGCATTTT
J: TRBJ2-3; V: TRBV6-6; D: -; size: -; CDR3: CASARDRKSDTQYF; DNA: TGTGCCAGTGCCCGTGACAGAAAGTCAGATACGCAGTATTTT
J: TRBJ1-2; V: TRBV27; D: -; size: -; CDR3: CASSPEDRSGYTF; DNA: TGTGCCAGCAGTCCCGAGGACAGATCTGGCTACACCTTC
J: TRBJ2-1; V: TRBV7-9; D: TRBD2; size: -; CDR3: CASSLAAGGAYNEQFF; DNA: TGTGCCAGCAGCTTAGCGGCGGGGGGCGCCTACAATGAGCAGTTCTTC
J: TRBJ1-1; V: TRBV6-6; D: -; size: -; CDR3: CASSYARAFF; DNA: TGTGCCAGCAGTTACGCCCGGGCTTTCTTT
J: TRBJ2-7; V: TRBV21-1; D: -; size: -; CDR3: CASSKAGQGASSYEQYF; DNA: TGTGCCAGCAGCAAAGCAGGACAGGGGGCCTCCTCCTACGAGCAGTACTTC
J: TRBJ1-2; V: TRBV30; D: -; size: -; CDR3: CACRKANYGYTF; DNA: TGTGCCTGTCGTAAGGCAAACTATGGCTACACCTTC
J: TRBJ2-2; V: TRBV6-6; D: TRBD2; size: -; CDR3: CASSSTSGANTGELFF; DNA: TGTGCCAGCAGTTCCACTAGCGGTGCGAACACCGGGGAGCTGTTTTTT
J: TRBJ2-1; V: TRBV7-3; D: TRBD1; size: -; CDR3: CASSDGQGRTYNEQFF; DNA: TGTGCCAGCAGCGATGGACAGGGACGGACCTACAATGAGCAGTTCTTC
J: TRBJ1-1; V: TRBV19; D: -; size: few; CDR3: CASSTLGGATAFF; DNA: TGTGCCAGTAGTACCCTGGGGGGCGCGACAGCTTTCTTT
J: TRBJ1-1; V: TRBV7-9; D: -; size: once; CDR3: CASSLVRRESTEAFF; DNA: TGTGCCAGCAGCTTAGTTAGGAGAGAAAGCACTGAAGCTTTCTTT
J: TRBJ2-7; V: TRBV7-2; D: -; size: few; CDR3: CASSFGKYF; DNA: TGTGCCAGCAGCTTCGGCAAGTACTTC
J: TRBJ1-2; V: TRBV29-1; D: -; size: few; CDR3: CSVVADGYTF; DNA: TGCAGCGTTGTTGCTGATGGCTACACCTTC
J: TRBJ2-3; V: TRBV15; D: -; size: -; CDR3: CATSRGRGTGVTDTQYF; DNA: TGTGCCACCAGCAGAGGGAGGGGCACAGGGGTCACAGATACGCAGTATTTT
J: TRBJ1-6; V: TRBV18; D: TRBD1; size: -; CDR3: CASSTGTGHNSPLHF; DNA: TGTGCCAGCTCAACCGGGACAGGTCATAATTCACCCCTCCACTTT
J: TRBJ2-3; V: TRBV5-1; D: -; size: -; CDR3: CASRIGWGRTSTDTQYF; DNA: TGCGCCAGCAGAATTGGTTGGGGGCGGACAAGCACAGATACGCAGTATTTT
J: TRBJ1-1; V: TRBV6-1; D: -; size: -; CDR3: CASTAREGGRQAFF; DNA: TGTGCCAGCACCGCAAGGGAGGGCGGCCGGCAAGCTTTCTTT
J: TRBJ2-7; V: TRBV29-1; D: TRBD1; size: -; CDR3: CSVEMRDRGTYEQYF; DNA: TGCAGCGTTGAGATGAGGGACAGGGGGACCTACGAGCAGTACTTC
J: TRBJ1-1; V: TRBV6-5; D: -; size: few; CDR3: CASSYSPAGGTEAFF; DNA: TGTGCCAGCAGTTACTCTCCAGCTGGGGGGACTGAAGCTTTCTTT
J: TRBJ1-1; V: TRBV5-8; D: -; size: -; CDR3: CASSGPGGWGAFF; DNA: TGTGCCAGCAGCGGTCCTGGGGGCTGGGGAGCTTTCTTT
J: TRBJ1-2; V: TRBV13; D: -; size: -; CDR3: CASSLRASPYGYTF; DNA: TGTGCCAGCAGCCTCCGGGCCTCCCCCTATGGCTACACCTTC
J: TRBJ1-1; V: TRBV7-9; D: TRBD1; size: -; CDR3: CASSGGQVNTEAFF; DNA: TGTGCCAGCAGCGGGGGACAGGTGAACACTGAAGCTTTCTTT
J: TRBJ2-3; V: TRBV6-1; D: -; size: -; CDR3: CASRAGLFGTDTQYF; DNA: TGTGCCAGCAGAGCTGGACTGTTTGGCACAGATACGCAGTATTTT
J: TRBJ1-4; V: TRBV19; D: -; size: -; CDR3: CASSAGRRPNEKLFF; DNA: TGTGCCAGTAGTGCAGGACGGCGCCCTAATGAAAAACTGTTTTTT
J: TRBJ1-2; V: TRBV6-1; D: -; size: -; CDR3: CASSEGRVGGYTF; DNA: TGTGCCAGCAGTGAGGGAAGGGTTGGCGGCTACACCTTC
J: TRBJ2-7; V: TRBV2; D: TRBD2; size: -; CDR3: CATGLATFTEQYF; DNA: TGTGCCACCGGACTAGCGACTTTCACCGAGCAGTACTTC
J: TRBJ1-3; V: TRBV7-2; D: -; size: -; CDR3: CASSLVKGGLGASGNTIYF; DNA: TGTGCCAGCAGCTTAGTCAAGGGGGGCCTTGGGGCCTCTGGAAACACCATATATTTT
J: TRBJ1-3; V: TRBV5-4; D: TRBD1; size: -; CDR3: CASSPDRGDYSGNTIYF; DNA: TGTGCCAGCAGCCCCGACAGGGGCGATTACTCTGGAAACACCATATATTTT
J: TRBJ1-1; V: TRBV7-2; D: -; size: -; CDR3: CASSPGLLNGAFF; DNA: TGTGCCAGCAGCCCTGGACTGTTAAATGGGGCTTTCTTT
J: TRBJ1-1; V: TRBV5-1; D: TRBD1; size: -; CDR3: CASSLQGTEAFF; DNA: TGCGCCAGCAGCTTACAGGGGACAGAAGCTTTCTTT
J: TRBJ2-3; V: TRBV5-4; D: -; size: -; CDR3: CASSLKRDRLDTQYF; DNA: TGTGCCAGCAGCTTGAAACGGGACCGACTGGATACGCAGTATTTT
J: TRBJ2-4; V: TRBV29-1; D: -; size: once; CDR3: CSVDGGENIQYF; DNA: TGCAGCGTTGATGGAGGAGAGAACATTCAGTACTTC
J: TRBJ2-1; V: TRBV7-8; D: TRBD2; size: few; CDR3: CASSSKRASGGFYNEQFF; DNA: TGTGCCAGCAGCTCGAAGAGGGCTAGCGGGGGGTTCTACAATGAGCAGTTCTTC
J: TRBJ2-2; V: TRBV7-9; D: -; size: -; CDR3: CASSLRRQQNTGELFF; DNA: TGTGCCAGCAGCCTACGGCGGCAGCAAAACACCGGGGAGCTGTTTTTT
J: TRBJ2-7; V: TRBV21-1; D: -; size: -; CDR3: CASSKEPRGNYEQYF; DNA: TGTGCCAGCAGCAAAGAACCAAGAGGGAACTACGAGCAGTACTTC
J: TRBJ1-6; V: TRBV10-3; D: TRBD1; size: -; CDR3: CAISDDRVNSPLHF; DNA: TGTGCCATCAGTGACGACAGGGTAAATTCACCCCTCCACTTT
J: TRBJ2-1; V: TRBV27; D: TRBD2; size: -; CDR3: CASSWGLSSYNEQFF; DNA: TGTGCCAGCAGTTGGGGACTATCCTCCTACAATGAGCAGTTCTTC
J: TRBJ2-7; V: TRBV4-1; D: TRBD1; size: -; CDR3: CASSQDTGVVREQYF; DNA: TGCGCCAGCAGCCAAGACACAGGGGTTGTTCGCGAGCAGTACTTC
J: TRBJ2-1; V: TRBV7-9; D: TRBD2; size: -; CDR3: CASSLDRGGLYNEQFF; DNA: TGTGCCAGCAGCTTAGACCGGGGGGGACTCTACAATGAGCAGTTCTTC
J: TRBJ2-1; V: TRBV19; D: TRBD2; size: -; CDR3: CASSMGSGRTNEQFF; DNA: TGTGCCAGTAGTATGGGGAGCGGGAGGACCAATGAGCAGTTCTTC
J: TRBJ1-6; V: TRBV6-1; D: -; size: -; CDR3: CASSARVSNSPLHF; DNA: TGTGCCAGCAGTGCCAGGGTGAGCAATTCACCCCTCCACTTT
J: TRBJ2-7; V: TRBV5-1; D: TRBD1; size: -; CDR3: CATRMGQGYYEQYF; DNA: TGCGCCACCAGGATGGGACAGGGTTACTACGAGCAGTACTTC
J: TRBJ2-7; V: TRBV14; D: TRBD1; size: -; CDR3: CASSRRTGLNSYEQYF; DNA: TGTGCCAGCAGCCGGAGGACAGGACTTAACTCCTACGAGCAGTACTTC
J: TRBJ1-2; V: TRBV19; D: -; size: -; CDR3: CASSMGQFDGYTF; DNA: TGTGCCAGTAGTATGGGGCAGTTCGACGGCTACACCTTC